These 28 T cell receptor beta chains were sequenced from one sample in a study of T cell repertoires in cytomegalovirus infection (dated by TCRdb to the late 2010s). Instrument used: Illumina HiSeq 1500. TCRdb applied fastp at Q25 and MiXCR to the public reads, then kept only in-frame beta chains. Rows with one shared CDR3 protein collapse into an entry with the most common genes and DNA. This sample is represented by 250,000 or so distinct CDR3 sequences; roughly 10% of them were singletons. The top ten clonotypes cover approximately 16% of the sample. Sequenced material: PBMCs. The receptor source for this set is a human donor in good health (CMV status not recorded). Some clones in this sample may be carry-over from other donors' samples.

This clonotype was observed at least ten times. The chain recombines TRBV19 with TRBJ1-1, with 7 bases fitting TRBD1. Germline V gene data show CDR1 as LNHDA and CDR2 as SQIVND (reference sequence). The ends lost 5 bases at V and 0 bases at J; junction bases unmatched: 9. This CDR3 has 16 amino acids. The CDR3 DNA reads TGTGCCAGTAGTGCTAAGACAGGGACGGTGAACACTGAAGCTTTCTTT. Amino acid sequence: CASSAKTGTVNTEAFF.

This clonotype turned up a few times. The chain links TRBV11-2 to TRBJ1-3; D perhaps matches TRBD1 (6 bases). This CDR3 has 15 amino acids. Germline assignment: CDR1 SGHAT and CDR2 FQNNGV. Trimming cost V 6 bases and J 2 bases, with 14 bases left between them. CDR3 in amino acids: CASSRDTGAGNTIYF. The CDR3 DNA reads as TGTGCCAGCAGTCGGGACACTGGCGCTGGAAACACCATATATTTT. The whole variable domain, remainder taken from reference TRBV11-2 and TRBJ1-3, is EAGVAQSPRYKIIEKRQSVAFWCNPISGHATLYWYQQILGQGPKLLIQFQNNGVVDDSQLPKDRFSAERLKGVDSTLKIQPAKLEDSAVYLCASSRDTGAGNTIYFGEGSWLTVV.

This clonotype was detected ten times or more. This rearrangement joins TRBV7-2 to TRBJ2-2, with 9 bases identical to TRBD2. The V and J ends lost 5 bases and 5 bases, in that order; junction bases with no gene match: 12. The CDR3 totals 17 residues. The V gene's germline CDR1 is SGHTA and CDR2 FQGNSA. CDR3 nucleotide sequence: TGTGCCAGCAGCCCTAGAGGCGGGAGGGCCCCTACCGGGGAGCTGTTTTTT. Translating it yields CASSPRGGRAPTGELFF.

This clonotype was observed many times. The rearrangement links TRBV7-2 to TRBJ1-2; no firm D call. The CDR3 runs to 15 residues. Germline CDR1 reads SGHTA; CDR2 reads FQGNSA. V was pared by 1 base and J by 6 bases, with 15 bases between. CDR3 sequence (DNA): TGTGCCAGCAGCTTAGTAGAACGGCAAAGCGATGGCTACACCTTC. This gives the protein CASSLVERQSDGYTF.

Points on this clonotype: This sequence may be a read error, since a much larger clone differs from it by one base. The chain employs TRBV7-2 and TRBJ1-1; D gene uncertain. CDR1 is SGHTA, CDR2 FQGNSA, per germline. This CDR3 is 15 amino acids long. Here the CDR3 reads CGSSPSGVGNTEAFF. The CDR3 DNA is TGTGGCAGCAGCCCAAGCGGGGTCGGGAACACTGAAGCTTTCTTT.

At least ten counts were recorded for this clonotype. The chain recombines TRBV12-5 with TRBJ2-3; D not certain. Trimming stripped 4 bases from V and 4 bases from J, with 9 bases between. In germline, CDR1 is LGHNT, CDR2 FRNRAP. The CDR3 loop spans 13 amino acids. The CDR3 here is CASGWLSPDTQYF. The CDR3 region has the DNA TGTGCTAGTGGTTGGCTTTCCCCAGATACGCAGTATTTT.

This clonotype was recorded many times. The V call is TRBV7-2, the J call TRBJ1-3, with a possible D match to TRBD1 (5 bases). There are 15 residues in the CDR3. The ends were cut back, 4 bases at V and 4 bases at J, with 14 bases in the middle. Per the germline V gene, CDR1 is SGHTA and CDR2 is FQGNSA. The CDR3 protein is CASSSLGHSGNTIYF. DNA for the CDR3: TGTGCCAGCAGCTCTCTAGGACATTCCGGAAACACCATATATTTT.

This clonotype was detected many times. This chain links TRBV19 with TRBJ1-2, with D tentatively TRBD1 (6 bases). The CDR3 is made up of 16 amino acids. Trimming took 1 base from V and 8 from J, leaving 20 bases between them. The germline CDR1 and CDR2 sequences are LNHDA and SQIVND (reference sequence). The CDR3 nucleotides are TGTGCCAGTAGTATAGGCCCCTTACCGGGGGCCGAGGGCTACACCTTC. Its translation is CASSIGPLPGAEGYTF.

This chain links TRBV28 with TRBJ2-3; possible D gene TRBD2, 5 bases. The CDR3 covers 16 residues. V was shortened by 4 bases and J by 6 bases, with 20 bases between the two germline ends. Germline V gene sequence: CDR1 MDHEN, CDR2 SYDVKM. CDR3 sequence reads: CASSSAAARGRDTQYF. The CDR3 DNA reads as TGTGCCAGCAGTTCGGCGGCGGCACGGGGTCGGGATACGCAGTATTTT.

This clonotype was picked up many times. The V call is TRBV6-1, the J call TRBJ2-1; 10 bases map to TRBD2. CDR3 length: 15 amino acids. CDR1 is MNHNS and CDR2 is SASEGT in the germline V gene. Trimming took 5 bases from V and 5 from J; bases not matched to a gene: 6. The DNA for the CDR3 is TGTGCCAGCAGTACTTGGACTAGCGGTAACAATGAGCAGTTCTTC. Its protein product is CASSTWTSGNNEQFF.

This clonotype has a count of ten or more. The rearrangement links TRBV7-2 to TRBJ1-1, with a possible D match to TRBD1 (6 bases). From germline, CDR1 is SGHTA and CDR2 FQGNSA. Trimming removed 0 bases at V and 2 bases at J, with 13 bases between. This CDR3 comprises 16 residues. The CDR3 DNA reads as TGTGCCAGCAGCTTAGCGTCACAGGGAGGAAACACTGAAGCTTTCTTT. Its translation: CASSLASQGGNTEAFF. Using reference TRBV7-2 and TRBJ1-1 for the parts outside the CDR3, the full variable domain is GAGVSQSPSNKVTEKGKDVELRCDPISGHTALYWYRQSLGQGLEFLIYFQGNSAPDKSGLPSDRFSAERTGGSVSTLTIQRTQQEDSAVYLCASSLASQGGNTEAFFGQGTRLTVV.

This clonotype was found many times. The chain links TRBV6-2 or TRBV6-3 to TRBJ2-3; 9 nucleotides align to TRBD1. The CDR3 spans 14 residues. J was trimmed by 6 bases and V by 4 bases; bases with no gene match: 5. Germline V lookup: CDR1 MNHEY, CDR2 SVGEGT. The DNA of the CDR3 is TGTGCCAGCAGTTGGGGACAGGGAACCGATACGCAGTATTTT. Its translation is CASSWGQGTDTQYF.

The V call is TRBV7-4, the J call TRBJ2-5, with a tentative D call TRBD1 (6 bases). Germline V gene data show CDR1 as SGHVT and CDR2 as SQSDAQ. The CDR3 spans 13 residues. V was cut by 4 bases and J by 5 bases, with 11 bases left in between. CDR3 region: CASSSTQGETQYF. CDR3 nucleotides: TGTGCCAGCAGCTCTACTCAGGGGGAGACCCAGTACTTC.

The J gene is TRBJ1-5, the V gene TRBV19; D not resolved. V was cut by 3 bases and J by 5 bases, with 8 bases left in between. Germline loops: CDR1 LNHDA, CDR2 SQIVND (reference sequence). This CDR3 spans 13 amino acids. The CDR3 DNA is TGTGCCAGTAGTATCGGTATTGATCAGCCCCAGCATTTT. This encodes CASSIGIDQPQHF.

This clonotype was picked up many times. Just one base apart from a much larger clone, this may be a read error. J is TRBJ1-3 and V is TRBV28; perhaps TRBD1 as D (6 bases). CDR3 length: 14 amino acids. The germline V and J ends were trimmed by 7 bases and 0 bases, with 10 bases remaining between them. CDR1 is MDHEN, CDR2 SYDVKM, per germline. The chain's CDR3 is CASIDRISGNTIYF. CDR3 nucleotides: TGTGCCAGCATTGACAGGATCTCTGGAAACACCATATATTTT.

The chain combines TRBV20-1 with TRBJ1-6; TRBD1 aligns across 7 bases. In germline, CDR1 is DFQATT, CDR2 SNEGSKA (reference sequence). This CDR3 comprises 14 residues. V dropped 8 bases and J dropped 6; count of bases not matched to a gene: 10. The CDR3 reads CSMSDRETNSPLHF. The DNA for the CDR3 is TGCAGTATGAGCGACAGGGAAACTAATTCACCCCTCCACTTT.

This clonotype was seen ten or more times. The chain couples TRBV30 to TRBJ1-2; D is unclear. The CDR3 covers 11 residues. V lost 3 bases and J lost 2, with 4 bases in between. The germline CDR1 and CDR2 sequences are GTSNPN and SVGIG (reference sequence). In nucleotides, the CDR3 is TGTGCCTGGAGGAAGAACTATGGCTACACCTTC. Its protein product is CAWRKNYGYTF.

This clonotype was picked up many times. This sequence joins TRBV7-2 and TRBJ1-2; 10 bases agree with TRBD1. Germline V lookup: CDR1 SGHTA, CDR2 FQGNSA. This CDR3 spans 13 amino acids. J was trimmed by 8 bases and V by 5 bases; bases with no gene match: 5. CDR3: CASSGTGAGGYTF. The DNA for the CDR3 is TGTGCCAGCAGCGGGACAGGGGCGGGAGGCTACACCTTC.

The chain links TRBV7-3 to TRBJ2-5; 9 bases align to TRBD2. Germline CDR1 SGHTA, CDR2 FQGTGA. With V trimmed by 2 bases and J by 2 bases, 12 bases remained unmatched. The CDR3 spans 18 residues. The CDR3: CASSLDKRRLAEQETQYF. The DNA for the CDR3 is TGTGCCAGCAGCTTAGATAAGAGGAGACTAGCGGAACAAGAGACCCAGTACTTC.

This clonotype showed up many times. The chain uses TRBV20-1 and TRBJ2-6; no firm D call. The V gene lost 5 bases and the J gene lost 0 bases, with 11 bases spanning the gap. Germline CDR1 and CDR2: DFQATT and SNEGSKA (reference sequence). The CDR3 runs 15 residues. The chain's CDR3 is CSAPAGRSGANVLTF. Here the CDR3 DNA reads TGCAGTGCTCCGGCCGGGCGCTCTGGGGCCAACGTCCTGACTTTC.

This clonotype was found a few times. The chain combines TRBV15 with TRBJ1-3; D not certain. The germline V gene encodes CDR1 LNHNV and CDR2 YYDKDF (reference sequence). The V end was cut by 1 base, the J end by 2 bases, with 9 bases between. CDR3 length: 15 residues. CDR3 in DNA: TGTGCCACCAGCAGAGGTGGTCTCGCTGGAAACACCATATATTTT. It encodes CATSRGGLAGNTIYF.

This clonotype was seen at least ten times. This chain uses TRBV5-6 with TRBJ2-7; D may be TRBD1 or TRBD2 (5 bases each). Germline V CDR1 and CDR2: SGHDT, YYEEEE. The CDR3 is 11 residues long. Trimming removed 4 bases at V and 5 bases at J, with 7 bases between. CDR3 loop: CASSGTNEQYF. The CDR3 DNA sequence: TGTGCCAGCAGCGGGACGAACGAGCAGTACTTC.

This clonotype was seen a few times. The gene calls are TRBV18 and TRBJ1-6; D not certain. Germline CDR1 and CDR2: KGHSH and LQKENI. The CDR3 contains 13 residues. V was shortened by 2 bases and J by 11 bases, with 10 bases between the two germline ends. Here the CDR3 DNA reads TGTGCCAGCTCACCAGTCTTGGGAACACCCCTCCACTTT. Translation gives CASSPVLGTPLHF. Based on the CDR3 plus reference TRBV18 and TRBJ1-6, the full variable domain is NAGVMQNPRHLVRRRGQEARLRCSPMKGHSHVYWYRQLPEEGLKFMVYLQKENIIDESGMPKERFSAEFPKEGPSILRIQQVVRGDSAAYFCASSPVLGTPLHFGNGTRLTVT.

This clonotype has ten or more counts. The chain uses TRBV7-8 and TRBJ2-1, with a possible D match to TRBD1 (6 bases). V lost 5 bases and J lost 6, with 17 bases in between. Germline assignment: CDR1 SGHVS and CDR2 FQNEAQ. The CDR3 consists of 15 residues. The CDR3 region is CASSLTQGSFNEQFF. The CDR3 region has the DNA TGTGCCAGCAGCCTCACCCAGGGGAGCTTCAATGAGCAGTTCTTC.

The V call is TRBV18, the J call TRBJ2-5; D remains unclear. Germline CDR1 reads KGHSH; CDR2 reads LQKENI. V was shortened by 3 bases and J by 2 bases, with 10 bases between the two germline ends. The CDR3 has 14 amino acids. In DNA form, the CDR3 reads TGTGCCAGCTCACCGATGGCAGTACAAGAGACCCAGTACTTC. Protein product: CASSPMAVQETQYF. Using reference TRBV18 and TRBJ2-5 for the parts outside the CDR3, the full variable domain is NAGVMQNPRHLVRRRGQEARLRCSPMKGHSHVYWYRQLPEEGLKFMVYLQKENIIDESGMPKERFSAEFPKEGPSILRIQQVVRGDSAAYFCASSPMAVQETQYFGPGTRLLVL.

This clonotype was recorded at least ten times. The V and J genes are TRBV6-2 or TRBV6-3 and TRBJ1-1; possible D gene TRBD1, 5 bases. The CDR3 loop spans 16 amino acids. Trimming stripped 7 bases from V and 0 bases from J, with 18 bases between. Germline lookup yields CDR1 MNHEY and CDR2 SVGEGT. Here the CDR3 reads CASTNRRLLMNTEAFF. CDR3 bases: TGTGCCAGCACGAACAGGAGGTTACTTATGAACACTGAAGCTTTCTTT.

This chain joins TRBV27 and TRBJ1-2; maybe TRBD1 (6 bases). V gave up 4 bases and J gave up 4 bases, with 13 bases separating them. This CDR3 contains 14 residues. Per the germline V gene, CDR1 is MNHEY and CDR2 is SMNVEV (reference sequence). The CDR3 coding sequence is TGTGCCAGCAGTTCAACCGACAGGATCTATGGCTACACCTTC. Its protein is CASSSTDRIYGYTF.

The chain joins TRBV20-1 to TRBJ2-1; TRBD1 aligns across 7 bases. The CDR3 is 14 amino acids. After removal of 5 bases from V and 14 bases from J, the junction contained 18 bases not matched to a gene. The germline CDR1 and CDR2 sequences are DFQATT and SNEGSKA (reference sequence). The CDR3 DNA sequence: TGCAGTGCTGTATCAAGACAGGGAGCTCGCGGAGAGTTCTTC. Its protein product is CSAVSRQGARGEFF.